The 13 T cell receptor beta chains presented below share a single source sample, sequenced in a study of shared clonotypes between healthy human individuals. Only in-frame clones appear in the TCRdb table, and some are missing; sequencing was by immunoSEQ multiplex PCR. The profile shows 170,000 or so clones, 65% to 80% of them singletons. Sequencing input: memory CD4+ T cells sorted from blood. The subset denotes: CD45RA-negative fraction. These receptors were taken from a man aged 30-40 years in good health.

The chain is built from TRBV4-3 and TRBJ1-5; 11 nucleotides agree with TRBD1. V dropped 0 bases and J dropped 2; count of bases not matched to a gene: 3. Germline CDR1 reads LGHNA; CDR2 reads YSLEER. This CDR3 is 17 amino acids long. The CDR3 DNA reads TGCGCCAGCAGCCAAGATTTGGGACAGGGGGGCAATCAGCCCCAGCATTTT. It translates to CASSQDLGQGGNQPQHF.

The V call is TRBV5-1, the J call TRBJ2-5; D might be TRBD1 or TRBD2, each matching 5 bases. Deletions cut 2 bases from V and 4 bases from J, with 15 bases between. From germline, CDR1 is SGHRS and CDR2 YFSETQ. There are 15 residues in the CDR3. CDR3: CASSFLSDRGETQYF. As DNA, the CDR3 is TGCGCCAGCAGCTTCCTTAGCGACAGAGGAGAGACCCAGTACTTC.

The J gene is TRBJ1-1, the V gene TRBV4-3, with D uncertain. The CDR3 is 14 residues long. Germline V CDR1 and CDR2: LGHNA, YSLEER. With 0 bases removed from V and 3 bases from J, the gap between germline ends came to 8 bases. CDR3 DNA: TGCGCCAGCAGCCAAGAACCGGCCGACACTGAAGCTTTCTTT. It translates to CASSQEPADTEAFF.

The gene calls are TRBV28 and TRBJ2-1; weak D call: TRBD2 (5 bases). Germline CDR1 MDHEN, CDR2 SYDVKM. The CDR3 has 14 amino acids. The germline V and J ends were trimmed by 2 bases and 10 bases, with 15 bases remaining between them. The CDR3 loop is CASSLPLGSREQFF. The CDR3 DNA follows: TGTGCCAGCAGTTTACCCCTAGGGAGTCGGGAGCAGTTCTTC.

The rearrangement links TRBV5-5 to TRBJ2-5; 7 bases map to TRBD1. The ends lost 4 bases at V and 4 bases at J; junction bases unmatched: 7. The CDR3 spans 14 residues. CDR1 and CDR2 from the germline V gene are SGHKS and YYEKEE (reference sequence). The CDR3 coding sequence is TGTGCCAGCAGCATAAACAGGGGTGGAGAGACCCAGTACTTC. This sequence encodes CASSINRGGETQYF.

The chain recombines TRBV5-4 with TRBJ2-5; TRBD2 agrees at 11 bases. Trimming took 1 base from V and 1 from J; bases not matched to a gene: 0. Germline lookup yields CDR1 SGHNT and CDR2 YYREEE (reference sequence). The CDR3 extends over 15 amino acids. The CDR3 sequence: CASSLTSGSQETQYF. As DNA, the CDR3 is TGTGCCAGCAGCTTGACTAGCGGGAGCCAAGAGACCCAGTACTTC.

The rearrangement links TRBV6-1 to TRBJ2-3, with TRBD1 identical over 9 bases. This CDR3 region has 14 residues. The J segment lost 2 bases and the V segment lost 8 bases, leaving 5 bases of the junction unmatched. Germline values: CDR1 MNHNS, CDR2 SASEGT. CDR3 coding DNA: TGTGCCAGCGCGGACAGGGGACCCACAGATACGCAGTATTTT. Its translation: CASADRGPTDTQYF.

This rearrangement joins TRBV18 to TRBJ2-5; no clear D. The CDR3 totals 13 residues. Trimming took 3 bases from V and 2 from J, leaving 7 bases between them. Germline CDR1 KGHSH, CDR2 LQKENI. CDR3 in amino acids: CASSPGQQETQYF. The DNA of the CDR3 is TGTGCCAGCTCACCCGGGCAGCAAGAGACCCAGTACTTC.

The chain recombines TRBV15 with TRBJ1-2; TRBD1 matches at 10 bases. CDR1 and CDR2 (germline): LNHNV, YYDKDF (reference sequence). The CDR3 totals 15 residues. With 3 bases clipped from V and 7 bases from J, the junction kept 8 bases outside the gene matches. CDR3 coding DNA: TGTGCCACCAGCAGGCCGGGACAGGGGATTGGTGGCTACACCTTC. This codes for CATSRPGQGIGGYTF.

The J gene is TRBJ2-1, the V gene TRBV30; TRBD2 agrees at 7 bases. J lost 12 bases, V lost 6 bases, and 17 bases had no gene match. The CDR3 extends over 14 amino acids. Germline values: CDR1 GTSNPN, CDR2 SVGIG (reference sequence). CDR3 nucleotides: TGTGCCTGCCCCAGGGAAGCGGGAAGTTTTAGGCAGTTCTTC. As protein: CACPREAGSFRQFF.

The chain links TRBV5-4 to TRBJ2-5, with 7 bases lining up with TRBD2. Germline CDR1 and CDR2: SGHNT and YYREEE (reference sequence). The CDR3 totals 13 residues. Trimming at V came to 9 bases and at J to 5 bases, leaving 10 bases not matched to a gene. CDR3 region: CATTGGSLETQYF. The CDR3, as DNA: TGTGCCACCACGGGGGGTTCTCTGGAGACCCAGTACTTC.

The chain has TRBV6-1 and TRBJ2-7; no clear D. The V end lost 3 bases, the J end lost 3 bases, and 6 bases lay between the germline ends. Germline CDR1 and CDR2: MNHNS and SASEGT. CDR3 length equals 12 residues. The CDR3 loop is CASSDYLYEQYF. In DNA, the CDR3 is TGTGCCAGCAGTGATTATCTCTACGAGCAGTACTTC.

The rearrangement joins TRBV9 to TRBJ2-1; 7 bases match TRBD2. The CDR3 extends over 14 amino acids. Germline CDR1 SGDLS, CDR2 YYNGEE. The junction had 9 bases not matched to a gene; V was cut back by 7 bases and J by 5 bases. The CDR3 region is CASSVSGGNNEQFF. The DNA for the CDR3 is TGTGCCAGCTCCGTATCGGGAGGTAACAATGAGCAGTTCTTC.